This T cell receptor beta chain was identified in a study of vaccination and CD4 T cells after COVID-19. Across the whole study: Median time from second vaccine dose to sampling was about 70 days (14 to 241). The study sampled three convalescent patients at day 14 and again at days 161 to 241 post-vaccination. The cells in question were stimulated using overlapping spike peptides derived from SARS-CoV-2, HCoV-NL63, HCoV-OC43 and HCoV-229E.

To note about this clonotype: What it recognizes is unknown.

Time point denoted: late sampling 161 to 241 days after vaccination in a few convalescent patients. Noted treatment: 10-day PBMC culture with coronavirus spike peptide pools or control peptides (ViraFEST assay). With peptide pools, ViraFEST first expanded antigen-specific T cells and afterwards sequenced their TCRs. The V gene end was trimmed by 5 bases and the J gene end by 0 bases; junction bases not matched to a gene: 9. CDR1 is SEHNR, CDR2 FQNEAQ, per germline (reference sequence). This CDR3 is built from 17 residues. The Oncomine TCR Beta short-read assay was what sequenced the DNA obtained from cultured CD4+ T cells. TCRdb called the PCR reads again in MiXCR, with one record for every CDR3 protein. The sample contains about 23,000 distinct CDR3 sequences, 43% of which appear only once.

This receptor was obtained from a human donor who had recovered from COVID-19. The gene calls are TRBV7-9 and TRBJ2-1, with TRBD2 matching over 8 bases. Specimen: CD4+ T cells from blood, cultured in vitro, collected about 7 months after SARS-CoV-2 vaccination. In DNA, the CDR3 is TGTGCCAGCAGCCCAACAACGGGAGGGCCCTCCTACAATGAGCAGTTCTTC. Translation gives CASSPTTGGPSYNEQFF.